This TCR beta chain was sequenced in a study of blood T cell repertoires in COVID-19. Study information: Spain, Italy and the United States supplied samples that represented acute and convalescent COVID-19.

CDR3 length equals 13 residues. V dropped 3 bases and J dropped 5 bases, with 10 bases sitting between them. Per the germline V gene, CDR1 is LNHNV and CDR2 is YYDKDF (reference sequence). Using immunoSEQ multiplex PCR, the repertoire was profiled, and TCRdb retains in-frame clones only, with some absent. The sample has around 93,000 clones; about 80% are singletons. The receptor comes from a man aged 55 to 70 with acute or convalescent COVID-19. Source material: peripheral blood. The chain uses TRBV15 and TRBJ2-5; tentatively, D is TRBD2 (6 bases). The CDR3 region is CATSSGSSETQYF. The CDR3 coding sequence is TGTGCCACCAGCAGCGGGAGCTCGGAGACCCAGTACTTC.